This T cell receptor beta chain was obtained from a study of T-cell reconstitution after alpha-beta-depleted transplantation in children. TCRbeta library construction was performed incorporating unique molecular identifiers. TCRdb itself ran the PCR reads through MiXCR, one entry per CDR3 protein. The sample gives 700,000 to 850,000 distinct CDR3 sequences, around 17% of which show up once; 5% is in the top ten. The CDR3 contains 15 residues. CDR1 is SEHNR and CDR2 is FQNEAQ in the germline V gene (reference sequence). Points on this clonotype: At one end, the junction sequence differs from germline, possibly due to a read error.

The genes are TRBV7-9 and TRBJ2-5, with D perhaps matching TRBD2 (5 bases). This TCR was sampled from a male patient under 18 who had a stem cell transplant for acute lymphoblastic leukemia, so the T cells may come from the graft donor. The sample here was PBMCs, mostly from graft donor cells, taken 360 days after TCRalphabeta/CD19-depleted stem cell transplant. The CDR3 DNA reads TGTGCCAGCAGCTTCGGGAAGCTAATCCAAGAGACCCAGAACTTC. It yields the protein CASSFGKLIQETQNF.